A single sample is the source of the 29 T cell receptor beta chains below, sequenced in a study of T cell responses to AZD1222 COVID-19 vaccine. The repertoire was sequenced with immunoSEQ multiplex PCR; TCRdb's copy has only in-frame clones and lacks some. This sample has 100,000 to 150,000 clones, with over 75% found just once. The input for sequencing was peripheral blood, taken on day 0 of AZD1222 vaccination. The receptors originated from an adult in good health.

This clone was detected once. This chain links TRBV11-2 with TRBJ2-7; possible D gene TRBD1, 6 bases. CDR1 is SGHAT, CDR2 FQNNGV, per germline. The CDR3 has 14 residues. The V end lost 5 bases, the J end lost 3 bases, and 14 bases lay between the germline ends. The CDR3, as DNA: TGTGCCAGCAGCCACCTGACAGGAAACTACGAGCAGTACTTC. Protein sequence: CASSHLTGNYEQYF.

The J gene is TRBJ1-2, the V gene TRBV6-5; the D is unclear. This CDR3 has 12 amino acids. The V and J ends lost 6 bases and 6 bases respectively, with 11 bases between them. Per germline, CDR1 MNHEY and CDR2 SVGAGI. The CDR3 protein is CASRAAADGYTF. The DNA for the CDR3 is TGTGCCAGCAGGGCGGCAGCGGATGGCTACACCTTC.

The chain couples TRBV7-2 to TRBJ1-6; 8 positions match TRBD1. From germline, CDR1 is SGHTA and CDR2 FQGNSA. This CDR3 is 15 amino acids long. V was clipped by 4 bases and J by 10 bases; unmatched bases: 9. Here the CDR3 reads CASSYNRGAGSPLHF. CDR3 nucleotides: TGTGCCAGCAGCTACAACAGGGGGGCTGGCTCACCCCTCCACTTT.

The chain has TRBV7-9 and TRBJ1-1, with no clear D. Trimming removed 4 bases at V and 5 bases at J, with 11 bases between. The CDR3 spans 13 residues. CDR1 SEHNR and CDR2 FQNEAQ come from the germline V gene (reference sequence). CDR3 sequence (DNA): TGTGCCAGCAGCTCCCCGGAGAGGACTGAAGCTTTCTTT. Protein product: CASSSPERTEAFF.

The chain carries TRBV7-8 and TRBJ2-5; possibly TRBD1 or TRBD2 for D (5 bases each). V was cut by 7 bases and J by 5 bases, with 17 bases left in between. Germline V gene lookup returns CDR1 SGHVS and CDR2 FQNEAQ. This CDR3 region has 14 residues. This CDR3 is CASTPGGWGETQYF. Written as DNA, the CDR3 is TGTGCCAGCACCCCCGGTGGGTGGGGGGAGACCCAGTACTTC.

CDR3 amino acids: CASSPFENTGELFF. DNA for the CDR3: TGTGCCAGCAGCCCGTTTGAAAACACCGGGGAGCTGTTTTTT. The chain recombines TRBV7-9 with TRBJ2-2; D unclear. Per the germline V gene, CDR1 is SEHNR and CDR2 is FQNEAQ (reference sequence). The CDR3 covers 14 residues. V shed 5 bases and J shed 2 bases, with 9 bases lying between them.

The chain links TRBV9 to TRBJ2-1; TRBD2 matches 14 bases. Germline V gene lookup returns CDR1 SGDLS and CDR2 YYNGEE. With 5 bases clipped from V and 5 bases from J, the junction kept 3 bases outside the gene matches. This CDR3 is built from 15 residues. The CDR3 nucleotides read TGTGCCAGCAGTGGGACTAGCGGGAGTCACAATGAGCAGTTCTTC. Translated, it gives CASSGTSGSHNEQFF.

The V call is TRBV27, the J call TRBJ1-6; 7 positions agree with TRBD1. The CDR3 totals 15 residues. Germline V gene sequence: CDR1 MNHEY, CDR2 SMNVEV (reference sequence). V was clipped by 5 bases and J by 14 bases; unmatched bases: 15. CDR3 protein: CASSLRSDRVRSLHF. The DNA of the CDR3 is TGTGCCAGCAGTCTACGCTCCGACAGGGTTCGTTCCCTCCACTTT.

V usage is TRBV29-1 and J usage is TRBJ1-1; D remains ambiguous. CDR3 size: 14 residues. V lost 5 bases and J lost 0, with 13 bases in between. Per the germline V gene, CDR1 is SQVTM and CDR2 is ANQGSEA. The CDR3 loop is CSVSGRAMNTEAFF. The DNA of the CDR3 is TGCAGCGTTTCGGGTCGGGCCATGAACACTGAAGCTTTCTTT.

The V gene is TRBV27, the J gene TRBJ2-7; TRBD2 aligns across 9 bases. Germline loops: CDR1 MNHEY, CDR2 SMNVEV (reference sequence). The CDR3 is 14 residues long. V was clipped by 4 bases and J by 4 bases; unmatched bases: 5. This chain's CDR3 is CASSSGLAGYEQYF. The CDR3 bases are TGTGCCAGCAGTTCGGGGCTAGCGGGGTACGAGCAGTACTTC.

The chain uses TRBV2 and TRBJ2-2; 13 positions match TRBD2. With 6 bases clipped from V and 3 bases from J, the junction kept 1 base outside the gene matches. This CDR3 is built from 15 residues. The germline CDR1 and CDR2 sequences are SNHLY and FYNNEI. The CDR3 spells CASSGLAGDTGELFF. The CDR3 coding sequence is TGTGCCAGCAGCGGACTAGCGGGAGACACCGGGGAGCTGTTTTTT. Full variable domain (remainder filled in from reference TRBV2 and TRBJ2-2): EPEVTQTPSHQVTQMGQEVILRCVPISNHLYFYWYRQILGQKVEFLVSFYNNEISEKSEIFDDQFSVERPDGSNFTLKIRSTKLEDSAMYFCASSGLAGDTGELFFGEGSRLTVL.

The gene calls are TRBV28 and TRBJ1-1, with D perhaps matching TRBD1 (5 bases). Germline V gene sequence: CDR1 MDHEN, CDR2 SYDVKM. This CDR3 has 14 amino acids. V lost 8 bases, J lost 4 bases, and 17 bases lay in between. Here the CDR3 reads CASDPPGRGTEAFF. CDR3 nucleotide sequence: TGTGCCAGCGATCCTCCAGGGCGTGGCACTGAAGCTTTCTTT. The entire variable domain, with the rest obtained from reference TRBV28 and TRBJ1-1, is as follows: DVKVTQSSRYLVKRTGEKVFLECVQDMDHENMFWYRQDPGLGLRLIYFSYDVKMKEKGDIPEGYSVSREKKERFSLILESASTNQTSMYLCASDPPGRGTEAFFGQGTRLTVV.

The chain is built from TRBV5-1 and TRBJ2-7; 8 positions agree with TRBD1. CDR3 size: 15 residues. The V and J ends lost 2 bases and 3 bases, in that order; junction bases with no gene match: 7. Germline V lookup: CDR1 SGHRS, CDR2 YFSETQ. The CDR3 region is CASSFRDRMNYEQYF. CDR3 bases: TGCGCCAGCAGCTTTCGGGACAGGATGAACTACGAGCAGTACTTC.

This rearrangement joins TRBV18 to TRBJ2-2, with no clear D. Trimming cost V 2 bases and J 1 base, with 5 bases left between them. Germline CDR1 and CDR2: KGHSH and LQKENI. The CDR3 extends over 14 amino acids. The CDR3 region has the DNA TGTGCCAGCTCACCAATGGGGAACACCGGGGAGCTGTTTTTT. Translated, it gives CASSPMGNTGELFF.

The chain is built from TRBV5-1 and TRBJ2-3; D uncertain. The V end was cut by 0 bases, the J end by 6 bases, with 5 bases between. Germline-derived CDR1 and CDR2 are SGHRS and YFSETQ. This CDR3 is 12 amino acids long. DNA of the CDR3: TGCGCCAGCAGCTTGGAAGAGGATACGCAGTATTTT. This codes for CASSLEEDTQYF.

The V and J genes are TRBV7-2 and TRBJ2-4; no clear D. The CDR3 extends over 16 amino acids. Germline V lookup: CDR1 SGHTA, CDR2 FQGNSA. Trimming left V 1 base short and J 3 bases short, with 13 bases between. The CDR3 reads CASSLGSSGNKNIQYF. The CDR3 bases are TGTGCCAGCAGCTTAGGCTCTAGTGGGAACAAAAACATTCAGTACTTC.

This rearrangement joins TRBV19 to TRBJ2-5, with a tentative D call TRBD1 (5 bases). This CDR3 is 11 amino acids long. Deletions cut 9 bases from V and 5 bases from J, with 10 bases between. The germline V gene has CDR1 LNHDA and CDR2 SQIVND (reference sequence). In DNA form, the CDR3 reads TGTGCCAGCAGGGCTGTGGAGACCCAGTACTTC. Amino acid sequence: CASRAVETQYF.

This clone came up once. The chain has TRBV4-3 and TRBJ1-2; D is ambiguous. Germline loops: CDR1 LGHNA, CDR2 YSLEER. V lost 4 bases, J lost 3 bases, and 18 bases lay in between. This CDR3 region has 16 residues. CDR3 sequence (DNA): TGCGCCAGCAGCCCCTCCCTTAGGAGTGACGACTATGGCTACACCTTC. Its translation is CASSPSLRSDDYGYTF.

Notes on this clone: One end of the junction fails to match germline, which may point to a read error. V is TRBV28 and J is TRBJ1-6; TRBD1 matches 8 bases. From germline, CDR1 is MDHEN and CDR2 SYDVKM. The CDR3 runs to 15 residues. The DNA of the CDR3 is TGTGCCAGCCGTTTGGCAGGACAGGGAAATTCACCCCTCCACTTT. Translating it yields CASRLAGQGNSPLHF.

This clone was recorded a few times. The chain joins TRBV4-2 to TRBJ2-2; D not certain. This CDR3 spans 13 amino acids. The germline V and J ends were trimmed by 0 bases and 1 base, with 0 bases remaining between them. CDR1 is LGHNA and CDR2 is YNFKEQ in the germline V gene. The CDR3 spells CASSQENTGELFF. DNA of the CDR3: TGTGCCAGCAGCCAAGAGAACACCGGGGAGCTGTTTTTT.

The V gene is TRBV28, the J gene TRBJ1-2, with TRBD1 as a possible D gene (6 bases). Per germline, CDR1 MDHEN and CDR2 SYDVKM. The V and J ends lost 4 bases and 4 bases respectively, with 10 bases between them. The CDR3 consists of 13 residues. The CDR3 spells CASSYRDIYGYTF. CDR3 nucleotide sequence: TGTGCCAGCAGTTACCGGGACATCTATGGCTACACCTTC.

V is TRBV4-2 and J is TRBJ1-5, with D maybe TRBD1 (5 bases). Trimming stripped 0 bases from V and 5 bases from J, with 8 bases between. This CDR3 contains 14 residues. The germline V gene encodes CDR1 LGHNA and CDR2 YNFKEQ. CDR3 sequence reads: CASSQDRGDQPQHF. The CDR3 DNA reads TGTGCCAGCAGCCAAGATCGAGGGGATCAGCCCCAGCATTTT.

This clone has a single count. This chain joins TRBV19 and TRBJ1-6; weak D call: TRBD1 (6 bases). The germline gives CDR1 LNHDA, CDR2 SQIVND (reference sequence). This CDR3 has 15 residues. The V gene lost 5 bases and the J gene lost 4 bases, with 12 bases spanning the gap. The CDR3 here is CASSVLGQYNSPLHF. CDR3 nucleotide sequence: TGTGCCAGTAGTGTCCTCGGACAGTATAATTCACCCCTCCACTTT.

The rearrangement uses TRBV7-4 and TRBJ1-1; D unclear. The CDR3 loop spans 10 amino acids. CDR1 is SGHVT, CDR2 SQSDAQ, per germline. Trimming shortened V by 7 bases and J by 11 bases, and 11 bases separated the two germline ends. In DNA form, the CDR3 reads TGTGCCAGCACCACAAGGGCGGCTTTCTTT. As protein: CASTTRAAFF.

To note about this clone: Other nucleotide sequences in the sample specify the same CDR3. The chain carries TRBV29-1 and TRBJ1-2; D is unresolved. V was cut by 4 bases and J by 8 bases, with 2 bases left in between. This CDR3 spans 8 amino acids. Looked up from germline, CDR1 is SQVTM and CDR2 is ANQGSEA. The DNA of the CDR3 is TGCAGCGTTGGGGGCTACACCTTC. This codes for CSVGGYTF.

The chain has TRBV2 and TRBJ2-1, with 15 bases fitting TRBD2. CDR3 size: 16 residues. Trimming took 7 bases from V and 9 from J; bases not matched to a gene: 10. Germline V gene lookup returns CDR1 SNHLY and CDR2 FYNNEI. As DNA, the CDR3 is TGTGCCAGCATGTGGGCCGGGACTAGCGGGAGGACTGAGCAGTTCTTC. Its translation: CASMWAGTSGRTEQFF.

In nucleotides, the CDR3 is TGCGCCAGCAGCTTGGTGGCGGCTAAGGGGGAAAAACTGTTTTTT. This codes for CASSLVAAKGEKLFF. The J gene is TRBJ1-4, the V gene TRBV5-1, with D perhaps matching TRBD1 (5 bases). The CDR3 covers 15 residues. The germline gives CDR1 SGHRS, CDR2 YFSETQ. Trimming stripped 0 bases from V and 8 bases from J, with 14 bases between.

The rearrangement uses TRBV9 and TRBJ2-7; TRBD1 might be the D (6 bases). In germline, CDR1 is SGDLS, CDR2 YYNGEE. This CDR3 has 15 residues. V gave up 5 bases and J gave up 2 bases, with 17 bases separating them. The CDR3 DNA follows: TGTGCCAGCAGTCCTTGGGACATCACCCCCTACGAGCAGTACTTC. Its translation is CASSPWDITPYEQYF.

V gene TRBV6-4 combines with J gene TRBJ2-3, with 10 bases aligning to TRBD1. This CDR3 spans 16 amino acids. The junction had 7 bases not matched to a gene; V was cut back by 3 bases and J by 4 bases. Germline V gene data show CDR1 as MRHNA and CDR2 as SNTAGT. In DNA, the CDR3 is TGTGCCAGCAGTGAAGTGAAGACAGGGGGCGCAGATACGCAGTATTTT. Translation gives CASSEVKTGGADTQYF.